This is a list of T cell receptor beta chains from one sample in a study. Each CDR3 protein is one row after TCRdb ran MiXCR on the 5' RACE reads. The repertoire has 6,700 or so distinct CDR3 sequences, approximately 59% of them found once; the top ten carry roughly 4%. The sample comprised tumor-infiltrating memory CD4+ T cells sorted from the breast tumor. These TCRs come from a female donor with breast cancer. Each CDR3 is given with its conserved first and last residue. The D gene is left open where the match is weak. The size entry is marked missing in some rows and otherwise reads once, few, many or a size class.

j_gene: TRBJ2-5; v_gene: TRBV6-6; d_gene: TRBD2; abundance: few; CDR3aa: CASSKTSGTQETQYF; CDR3nt: TGTGCCAGCAGCAAAACTAGCGGAACCCAAGAGACCCAGTACTTC
j_gene: TRBJ2-1; v_gene: TRBV29-1; d_gene: -; abundance: -; CDR3aa: CSVMSPSYNEQFF; CDR3nt: TGCAGCGTTATGAGCCCTTCCTACAATGAGCAGTTCTTC
j_gene: TRBJ1-5; v_gene: TRBV7-2; d_gene: -; abundance: few; CDR3aa: CASSEGLSNQPQHF; CDR3nt: TGTGCCAGCAGCGAAGGGCTTAGCAATCAGCCCCAGCATTTT
j_gene: TRBJ2-1; v_gene: TRBV28; d_gene: -; abundance: -; CDR3aa: CASSTHRNEQLF; CDR3nt: TGTGCCAGCAGTACCCATAGGAATGAGCAGCTCTTC
j_gene: TRBJ1-5; v_gene: TRBV6-6; d_gene: -; abundance: few; CDR3aa: CASSYLRAFIHF; CDR3nt: TGTGCCAGCAGTTACTTACGGGCTTTCATACATTTT
j_gene: TRBJ1-1; v_gene: TRBV7-2; d_gene: TRBD1; abundance: -; CDR3aa: CASSVHRGFTEAFF; CDR3nt: TGTGCCAGCAGCGTACACAGGGGTTTCACTGAAGCTTTCTTT
j_gene: TRBJ1-6; v_gene: TRBV5-6; d_gene: TRBD1; abundance: -; CDR3aa: CASSLGPGGRSPLHF; CDR3nt: TGTGCCAGCAGCTTGGGCCCAGGGGGGCGTTCACCCCTCCACTTT
j_gene: TRBJ2-7; v_gene: TRBV7-2; d_gene: -; abundance: few; CDR3aa: CASSLRRSPYEQYF; CDR3nt: TGTGCCAGCAGCTTACGGCGGTCTCCCTACGAGCAGTACTTC
j_gene: TRBJ1-5; v_gene: TRBV6-5; d_gene: TRBD1; abundance: once; CDR3aa: CASGSRGTAALPQHF; CDR3nt: TGTGCCAGCGGATCACGGGGGACAGCCGCCCTTCCCCAGCATTTT
j_gene: TRBJ2-3; v_gene: TRBV9; d_gene: -; abundance: -; CDR3aa: CASSLGSSRDTQYF; CDR3nt: TGTGCCAGCAGCCTCGGGAGTTCAAGAGATACGCAGTATTTT
j_gene: TRBJ2-1; v_gene: TRBV7-2; d_gene: -; abundance: -; CDR3aa: CASSYGDEQFF; CDR3nt: TGTGCCAGCAGCTACGGCGATGAGCAGTTCTTC
j_gene: TRBJ2-7; v_gene: TRBV7-9; d_gene: -; abundance: -; CDR3aa: CASSLSYEQYF; CDR3nt: TGTGCCAGCAGCCTAAGCTACGAGCAGTACTTC
j_gene: TRBJ2-7; v_gene: TRBV7-2; d_gene: -; abundance: -; CDR3aa: CASSPRTNGVYEQYF; CDR3nt: TGTGCCAGCAGCCCCCGGACTAACGGGGTTTACGAGCAGTACTTC
j_gene: TRBJ1-2; v_gene: TRBV15; d_gene: TRBD1; abundance: -; CDR3aa: CATSPPTGGNYGYTF; CDR3nt: TGTGCCACCAGCCCCCCGACAGGGGGGAACTATGGCTACACCTTC
j_gene: TRBJ1-5; v_gene: TRBV3-1; d_gene: -; abundance: -; CDR3aa: CASSQTTVSPQHF; CDR3nt: TGTGCCAGCAGCCAAACAACCGTCTCGCCCCAGCATTTT
j_gene: TRBJ2-5; v_gene: TRBV7-6; d_gene: TRBD2; abundance: -; CDR3aa: CASSLFAGGETQYF; CDR3nt: TGTGCCAGCAGCTTATTTGCGGGGGGAGAGACCCAGTACTTC
j_gene: TRBJ1-1; v_gene: TRBV20-1; d_gene: -; abundance: -; CDR3aa: CSARTGGMNTEAFF; CDR3nt: TGCAGTGCTAGGACAGGCGGAATGAACACTGAAGCTTTCTTT
j_gene: TRBJ2-5; v_gene: TRBV20-1; d_gene: -; abundance: -; CDR3aa: CSARVGRGAQF; CDR3nt: -
j_gene: TRBJ1-2; v_gene: TRBV6-1; d_gene: TRBD1; abundance: -; CDR3aa: CASSELLGRGQDGYTF; CDR3nt: TGTGCCAGCAGTGAATTGTTGGGCAGGGGGCAGGATGGCTACACCTTC
j_gene: TRBJ2-1; v_gene: TRBV24-1; d_gene: -; abundance: -; CDR3aa: CATSAILAGVNEQFF; CDR3nt: TGTGCCACCAGTGCTATACTCGCTGGAGTCAATGAGCAGTTCTTC
j_gene: TRBJ2-5; v_gene: TRBV9; d_gene: -; abundance: -; CDR3aa: CASSPNTGGNQETQYF; CDR3nt: TGTGCCAGCAGCCCAAATACAGGCGGAAACCAAGAGACCCAGTACTTC
j_gene: TRBJ1-1; v_gene: TRBV7-2; d_gene: TRBD1; abundance: few; CDR3aa: CASSLFEGATEAFF; CDR3nt: TGTGCCAGCAGCTTATTTGAGGGGGCCACTGAAGCTTTCTTT
j_gene: TRBJ2-2; v_gene: TRBV4-1; d_gene: TRBD2; abundance: few; CDR3aa: CASSQDTGWTSGEDGELFF; CDR3nt: TGCGCCAGCAGCCAAGATACAGGGTGGACTAGCGGGGAGGACGGGGAGCTGTTTTTT
j_gene: TRBJ1-1; v_gene: TRBV12-3/TRBV12-4; d_gene: -; abundance: -; CDR3aa: CASSFDSNTEAFF; CDR3nt: TGTGCCAGCAGTTTCGATTCTAACACTGAAGCTTTCTTT
j_gene: TRBJ1-6; v_gene: TRBV9; d_gene: -; abundance: few; CDR3aa: CASSVALRSPLHF; CDR3nt: TGTGCCAGCAGCGTAGCCCTCAGGTCACCCCTCCACTTT
j_gene: TRBJ2-2; v_gene: TRBV20-1; d_gene: -; abundance: -; CDR3aa: CSASRGGPNTGELFF; CDR3nt: TGCAGTGCTAGTAGAGGAGGACCGAACACCGGGGAGCTGTTTTTT
j_gene: TRBJ2-1; v_gene: TRBV5-1; d_gene: TRBD1; abundance: -; CDR3aa: CASSLNIRTGTEQFF; CDR3nt: TGCGCCAGCAGCTTGAATATACGGACAGGGACTGAGCAGTTCTTC
j_gene: TRBJ2-7; v_gene: TRBV10-1; d_gene: TRBD2; abundance: -; CDR3aa: CAISESGGGRGSVEQYF; CDR3nt: TGTGCCATCAGTGAGTCGGGGGGCGGGAGGGGTTCCGTCGAGCAGTACTTC
j_gene: TRBJ2-3; v_gene: TRBV5-1; d_gene: -; abundance: once; CDR3aa: CASSLDLPDTQYF; CDR3nt: TGCGCCAGCAGCTTGGACTTACCAGATACGCAGTATTTT
j_gene: TRBJ2-2; v_gene: TRBV5-1; d_gene: -; abundance: -; CDR3aa: CASSLTNAGELFF; CDR3nt: TGCGCCAGCAGCTTGACCAACGCCGGGGAGCTGTTTTTT
j_gene: TRBJ2-1; v_gene: TRBV7-3; d_gene: -; abundance: -; CDR3aa: CASSLTRDNEQFF; CDR3nt: TGTGCCAGCAGCTTAACCCGCGACAATGAGCAGTTCTTC
j_gene: TRBJ1-1; v_gene: TRBV20-1; d_gene: -; abundance: once; CDR3aa: CSARQTPEVGTEAFF; CDR3nt: TGCAGTGCTAGACAGACTCCCGAAGTGGGCACTGAAGCTTTCTTT
j_gene: TRBJ2-1; v_gene: TRBV29-1; d_gene: TRBD1; abundance: -; CDR3aa: CSVAVTGMGNEQFF; CDR3nt: TGCAGCGTTGCCGTGACAGGGATGGGCAATGAGCAGTTCTTC
j_gene: TRBJ1-6; v_gene: TRBV20-1; d_gene: -; abundance: once; CDR3aa: CSATRMISLGSPLHF; CDR3nt: TGCAGTGCTACGAGGATGATATCCCTGGGGTCACCCCTCCACTTT
j_gene: TRBJ2-7; v_gene: TRBV9; d_gene: TRBD1; abundance: -; CDR3aa: CASSTSGQGADEQYF; CDR3nt: TGTGCCAGCAGCACCTCGGGACAGGGGGCCGACGAGCAGTACTTC
j_gene: TRBJ1-2; v_gene: TRBV9; d_gene: TRBD1; abundance: few; CDR3aa: CASGQTLGQGDYGYTF; CDR3nt: TGTGCCAGCGGGCAAACATTGGGACAGGGGGACTATGGCTACACCTTC
j_gene: TRBJ1-5; v_gene: TRBV12-3/TRBV12-4; d_gene: -; abundance: few; CDR3aa: CASSFAADNQPQHF; CDR3nt: TGTGCCAGCAGTTTTGCGGCAGACAATCAGCCCCAGCATTTT
j_gene: TRBJ1-2; v_gene: TRBV20-1; d_gene: -; abundance: -; CDR3aa: CSARQGNYGYTF; CDR3nt: TGCAGTGCTAGACAGGGGAACTATGGCTACACCTTC
j_gene: TRBJ1-2; v_gene: TRBV5-1; d_gene: TRBD1; abundance: once; CDR3aa: CASSFGTGDHTF; CDR3nt: TGCGCCAGCAGCTTCGGGACAGGGGATCACACCTTC
j_gene: TRBJ1-1; v_gene: TRBV12-3/TRBV12-4; d_gene: -; abundance: few; CDR3aa: CASSLNFEAFF; CDR3nt: TGTGCCAGCAGTTTGAATTTTGAAGCTTTCTTT
j_gene: TRBJ1-1; v_gene: TRBV12-3/TRBV12-4; d_gene: -; abundance: -; CDR3aa: CASSFSIDRYTEAFF; CDR3nt: TGTGCCAGCAGTTTTTCCATAGACAGATACACTGAAGCTTTCTTT
j_gene: TRBJ2-3; v_gene: TRBV20-1; d_gene: -; abundance: -; CDR3aa: CSARPPSEPQYF; CDR3nt: TGCAGTGCTAGGCCCCCCAGCGAACCGCAGTATTTT
j_gene: TRBJ2-6; v_gene: TRBV20-1; d_gene: TRBD1; abundance: -; CDR3aa: CSAKTGGFGANVLTF; CDR3nt: TGCAGTGCTAAGACAGGGGGTTTTGGGGCCAACGTCCTGACTTTC
j_gene: TRBJ2-6; v_gene: TRBV12-3/TRBV12-4; d_gene: -; abundance: medium-sized; CDR3aa: CASSLDYRTSGANVLTF; CDR3nt: TGTGCCAGCAGTTTAGACTACCGGACCTCTGGGGCCAACGTCCTGACTTTC
j_gene: TRBJ2-3; v_gene: TRBV12-3/TRBV12-4; d_gene: -; abundance: -; CDR3aa: CASTTVGPRQPQYF; CDR3nt: TGTGCCAGCACCACAGTTGGGCCACGTCAGCCCCAGTATTTT
j_gene: TRBJ2-1; v_gene: TRBV5-1; d_gene: TRBD1; abundance: large; CDR3aa: CASSQRQTGVGNEQFF; CDR3nt: TGCGCCAGCAGCCAACGCCAGACAGGGGTGGGGAATGAGCAGTTCTTC
j_gene: TRBJ2-6; v_gene: TRBV11-1; d_gene: -; abundance: -; CDR3aa: CASSPNRVGGNVLTF; CDR3nt: TGTGCCAGCAGCCCAAACAGAGTTGGTGGCAACGTCCTGACTTTC
j_gene: TRBJ1-6; v_gene: TRBV7-2; d_gene: -; abundance: -; CDR3aa: CASSLDRGSPLHF; CDR3nt: TGTGCCAGCAGCTTAGACAGAGGTTCACCCCTCCACTTT